The TCR beta chain described here comes from a study of identical twins. This CDR3 spans 14 amino acids. CDR1 is SGHDT and CDR2 is YYEEEE in the germline V gene. V shed 0 bases and J shed 1 base, with 7 bases lying between them. This clonotype occurred many times. TCRdb passed the 5' RACE reads through MiXCR, listing each CDR3 protein once. Among 250,000 or so distinct CDR3 sequences, roughly 7% were seen once, and the ten largest hold approximately 3.7%. These data also formed part of another study, on yellow fever vaccine responses in identical twins.

The sequence came from a woman between 18 and 29 years old in good health. Sequenced input: memory (CD45RO+) T cells sorted from blood. The V gene is TRBV5-6, the J gene TRBJ2-5; D remains unclear. The CDR3 here is CASSLDVFQETQYF. The CDR3 DNA is TGTGCCAGCAGCTTGGACGTATTCCAAGAGACCCAGTACTTC.